Each of the 6 T cell receptor beta chains below was sequenced from the same sample in a study of T cell repertoires in cytomegalovirus infection. Their recognized antigens are unknown. TCRdb re-analysed the reads in MiXCR, keeping a single row per CDR3 protein. The sample has approximately 1,000,000 distinct CDR3 sequences, about 33% seen once. The specimen comprised cultured CD8+ T cells from PBMCs, sampled from culture after CMV antigen stimulation. The receptors come from a human donor in good health (CMV status not recorded). Some clones in this sample may be carry-over from other donors' samples.

The chain combines TRBV9 with TRBJ2-1; D gene ambiguous. The CDR3 has 11 residues. From germline, CDR1 is SGDLS and CDR2 YYNGEE. V lost 4 bases, J lost 10 bases, and 9 bases lay in between. CDR3 residues: CASSPSVEQFF. The CDR3 DNA follows: TGTGCCAGCAGCCCCTCAGTCGAGCAGTTCTTC.

This clonotype was observed a few times. This sequence joins TRBV12-3 or TRBV12-4 and TRBJ2-7; 10 bases are shared with TRBD1. This CDR3 has 17 residues. With 5 bases clipped from V and 4 bases from J, the junction kept 14 bases outside the gene matches. CDR3 protein: CASSLGKDGTGEYEQYV. CDR3 sequence (DNA): TGTGCCAGCAGTCTAGGAAAAGACGGGACAGGGGAGTACGAGCAGTACGTC.

This clonotype was recorded at least ten times. V and J are TRBV12-3 or TRBV12-4 and TRBJ1-5; no firm D call. The germline V and J ends were trimmed by 8 bases and 7 bases, with 18 bases remaining between them. CDR3 length: 14 residues. The CDR3: CASAPGSVGQPQHF. CDR3 DNA: TGTGCCAGCGCTCCCGGGAGTGTCGGGCAGCCCCAGCATTTT.

The chain employs TRBV6-1 and TRBJ1-2, with D hard to call. The V end lost 0 bases, the J end lost 4 bases, and 12 bases lay between the germline ends. Germline CDR1 and CDR2: MNHNS and SASEGT. The CDR3 runs to 15 residues. This chain's CDR3 is CASSEAPTLRYGYTF. DNA for the CDR3: TGTGCCAGCAGTGAAGCGCCCACCCTTCGCTATGGCTACACCTTC.

The V call is TRBV2, the J call TRBJ1-2; TRBD1 matches 8 bases. Germline CDR1 SNHLY, CDR2 FYNNEI. This CDR3 is built from 13 residues. V lost 9 bases and J lost 3; bases outside the gene matches: 6. The CDR3 nucleotides read TGTGCCAGGCAGGGGGCCAAATACTATGGCTACACCTTC. It codes for CARQGAKYYGYTF.

This clonotype was picked up a small number of times. The CDR3, as DNA: TGTGCCATCAGTGAGTCCGGTGACCAGGGCGGTTCGGAGCAGTACTTC. Its protein product is CAISESGDQGGSEQYF. The chain is built from TRBV10-3 and TRBJ2-7, with D possibly TRBD1 on 5 matching bases. Trimming removed 0 bases at V and 7 bases at J, with 19 bases between. Germline CDR1 ENHRY, CDR2 SYGVKD. CDR3 size: 16 residues.